These 14 T cell receptor beta chains came from one sample sequenced in a study of cytomegalovirus exposure and HLA in healthy donors. Vbeta (60) and Jbeta (13) primers were used in the PCR. Data came from immunoSEQ multiplex PCR; TCRdb stores just in-frame clones and leaves some out. The sample holds roughly 100,000 clones, 76% seen once. The sample taken for sequencing was PBMCs. Every receptor here comes from a man between 40 and 49 years old in good health and CMV-seropositive.

This clone is a singleton in its sample. The chain couples TRBV30 to TRBJ2-7; 7 bases agree with TRBD1. Germline V gene lookup returns CDR1 GTSNPN and CDR2 SVGIG (reference sequence). The J segment lost 13 bases and the V segment lost 2 bases, leaving 8 bases of the junction unmatched. The CDR3 spans 11 residues. The CDR3 nucleotides read TGTGCCTGGAGTTCCCGGGACAGTCTATACTTC. It encodes CAWSSRDSLYF.

J is TRBJ2-7 and V is TRBV7-2, with TRBD1 matching 8 bases. The CDR3 consists of 14 residues. Germline trimming cut 6 bases from V and 4 bases from J; bases unmatched to any gene: 8. The germline CDR1 and CDR2 sequences are SGHTA and FQGNSA. The CDR3 loop is CASRLGRGLYEQYF. CDR3 sequence (DNA): TGTGCCAGCAGACTTGGCAGGGGGCTTTACGAGCAGTACTTC. Using reference TRBV7-2 and TRBJ2-7 for the parts outside the CDR3, the full variable domain is GAGVSQSPSNKVTEKGKDVELRCDPISGHTALYWYRQSLGQGLEFLIYFQGNSAPDKSGLPSDRFSAERTGGSVSTLTIQRTQQEDSAVYLCASRLGRGLYEQYFGPGTRLTVT.

This clone has just one count. The sample has other DNA sequences that encode this CDR3 too. This chain connects TRBV25-1 to TRBJ1-4, with TRBD1 as a possible D gene (6 bases). Trimming cost V 6 bases and J 8 bases, with 22 bases left between them. This CDR3 is 16 amino acids long. Germline CDR1 reads MGHDK; CDR2 reads SYGVNS. The CDR3 DNA sequence: TGTGCCAGCAGGGACAGTCAACCCCCTGGGGACGAAAAACTGTTTTTT. Encoded protein: CASRDSQPPGDEKLFF.

This chain links TRBV15 with TRBJ2-5; TRBD2 agrees at 7 bases. Germline V gene lookup returns CDR1 LNHNV and CDR2 YYDKDF (reference sequence). The CDR3 is 14 residues long. V trimming: 6 bases; J trimming: 5 bases; junction bases outside the gene matches: 9. In DNA, the CDR3 is TGTGCCACCAGGGGAGGGCGACCGTCGGAGACCCAGTACTTC. Protein sequence: CATRGGRPSETQYF. Full variable domain (outside the CDR3, taken from reference TRBV15 and TRBJ2-5): DAMVIQNPRYQVTQFGKPVTLSCSQTLNHNVMYWYQQKSSQAPKLLFHYYDKDFNNEADTPDNFQSRRPNTSFCFLDIRSPGLGDTAMYLCATRGGRPSETQYFGPGTRLLVL.

This sequence joins TRBV7-3 and TRBJ2-2; the match to TRBD2 covers 10 bases. The length of the CDR3 is 14 residues. Germline CDR1 is SGHTA and CDR2 is FQGTGA. V lost 2 bases to trimming and J lost 6 bases; unmatched junction nucleotides: 0. The DNA for the CDR3 is TGTGCCAGCAGCTTAGGACTAGCGGCCGGGGAGCTGTTTTTT. It translates to CASSLGLAAGELFF.

Note on this clone: Relative to the germline gene, one junction end is altered; a read error may explain this. This specimen includes other DNA sequences encoding the same CDR3. The J gene is TRBJ2-3, the V gene TRBV4-2; D is possibly TRBD2 (5 bases). CDR3 length equals 15 residues. CDR1 and CDR2 (germline): LGHNA, YNFKEQ. CDR3 coding DNA: TGTGCCAGTAGCCAAGATCCTAGCAACACAGATACGCAGTATTTT. Translating gives CASSQDPSNTDTQYF.

V is TRBV6-5 and J is TRBJ1-5; possible D gene TRBD1, 5 bases. V lost 6 bases to trimming and J lost 7 bases, with 16 bases between them. Germline CDR1 reads MNHEY; CDR2 reads SVGAGI. CDR3 length: 14 residues. The CDR3: CASRLGGEGQPQHF. DNA for the CDR3: TGTGCCAGCAGGCTGGGGGGAGAAGGGCAGCCCCAGCATTTT.

The genes are TRBV2 and TRBJ2-7; D is perhaps TRBD2 (6 bases). This CDR3 is 13 amino acids long. From germline, CDR1 is SNHLY and CDR2 FYNNEI. V was cut by 4 bases and J by 6 bases, with 13 bases left in between. The CDR3 loop reads CASSGVGGFEQYF. CDR3 nucleotide sequence: TGTGCCAGCAGTGGGGTAGGAGGGTTCGAGCAGTACTTC.

J is TRBJ2-1 and V is TRBV9; 15 positions agree with TRBD2. Germline V lookup: CDR1 SGDLS, CDR2 YYNGEE. The CDR3 totals 17 residues. J was trimmed by 7 bases and V by 3 bases; bases with no gene match: 8. The CDR3 coding sequence is TGTGCCAGCAGCGCGTCCTACGGGACTAGCGGGAGGAATGAGCAGTTCTTC. It is translated as CASSASYGTSGRNEQFF. The whole variable domain, remainder taken from reference TRBV9 and TRBJ2-1, is DSGVTQTPKHLITATGQRVTLRCSPRSGDLSVYWYQQSLDQGLQFLIQYYNGEERAKGNILERFSAQQFPDLHSELNLSSLELGDSALYFCASSASYGTSGRNEQFFGPGTRLTVL.

CDR3 coding DNA: TGTGCCAGTACCACGATTAGCGGGAATTCCTACAATGAGCAGTTCTTC. Its translation: CASTTISGNSYNEQFF. The V gene is TRBV19, the J gene TRBJ2-1, with TRBD2 matching 8 bases. V lost 7 bases, J lost 1 base, and 9 bases stayed unmatched. The CDR3 has 16 residues. Germline V gives CDR1 LNHDA, CDR2 SQIVND (reference sequence).

The rearrangement links TRBV18 to TRBJ1-4; D is undetermined. The V and J ends lost 2 bases and 8 bases respectively, with 12 bases between them. CDR3 length: 14 residues. The germline gives CDR1 KGHSH, CDR2 LQKENI. In nucleotides, the CDR3 is TGTGCCAGCTCACCAAGGGCCCAGCGGGAAAAACTGTTTTTT. Translated: CASSPRAQREKLFF.

J is TRBJ2-7 and V is TRBV7-2, with 7 bases fitting TRBD2. The CDR3 is 14 residues long. V was clipped by 1 base and J by 5 bases; unmatched bases: 5. The germline V gene encodes CDR1 SGHTA and CDR2 FQGNSA. CDR3 nucleotides: TGTGCCAGCAGCTTAGTCGCGACTAGCCACGAGCAGTACTTC. This translates into CASSLVATSHEQYF.

The gene calls are TRBV7-3 and TRBJ2-1, with unresolved D. The CDR3 extends over 15 amino acids. The germline CDR1 and CDR2 sequences are SGHTA and FQGTGA. V was pared by 5 bases and J by 4 bases, with 15 bases between. CDR3 coding DNA: TGTGCCAGCAGCCCAGCCCCGACGGGTTACAATGAGCAGTTCTTC. Its protein product is CASSPAPTGYNEQFF. Complete variable domain (other parts from reference TRBV7-3 and TRBJ2-1): GAGVSQTPSNKVTEKGKYVELRCDPISGHTALYWYRQSLGQGPEFLIYFQGTGAADDSGLPNDRFFAVRPEGSVSTLKIQRTERGDSAVYLCASSPAPTGYNEQFFGPGTRLTVL.

On this clone: Mismatch with germline at one junction end may stem from a read error. This rearrangement joins TRBV7-7 to TRBJ2-5, with D maybe TRBD2 (5 bases). The CDR3 sequence is 14 residues long. CDR1 SSHAT and CDR2 FNYEAQ come from the germline V gene (reference sequence). CDR3 nucleotides: TGTGCTAGCAGCTTAGTTGAGGGTTCGGAGACCCAGTACTTC. Residues: CASSLVEGSETQYF.